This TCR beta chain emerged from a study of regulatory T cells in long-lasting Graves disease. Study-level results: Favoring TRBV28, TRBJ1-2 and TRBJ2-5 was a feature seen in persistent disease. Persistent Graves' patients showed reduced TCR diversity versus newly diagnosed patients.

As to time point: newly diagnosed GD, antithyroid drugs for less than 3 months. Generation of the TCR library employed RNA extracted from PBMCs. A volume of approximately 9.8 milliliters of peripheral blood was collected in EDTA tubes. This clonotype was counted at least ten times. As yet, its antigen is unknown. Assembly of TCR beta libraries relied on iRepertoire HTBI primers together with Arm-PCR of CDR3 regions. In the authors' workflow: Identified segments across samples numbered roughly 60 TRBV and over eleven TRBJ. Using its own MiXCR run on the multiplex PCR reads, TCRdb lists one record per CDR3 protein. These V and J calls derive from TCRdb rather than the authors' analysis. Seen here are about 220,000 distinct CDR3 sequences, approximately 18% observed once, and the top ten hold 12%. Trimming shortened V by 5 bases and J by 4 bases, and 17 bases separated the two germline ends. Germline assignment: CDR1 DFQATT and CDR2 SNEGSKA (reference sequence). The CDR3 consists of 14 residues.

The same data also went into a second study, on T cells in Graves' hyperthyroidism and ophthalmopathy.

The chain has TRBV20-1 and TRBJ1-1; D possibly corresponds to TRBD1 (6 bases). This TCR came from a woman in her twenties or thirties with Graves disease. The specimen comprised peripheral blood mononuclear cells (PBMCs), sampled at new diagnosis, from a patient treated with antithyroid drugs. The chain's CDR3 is CSAPRGGGITEAFF. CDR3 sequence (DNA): TGCAGTGCTCCAAGGGGGGGGGGAATCACTGAAGCTTTCTTT.